Below, one T cell receptor (beta chain) is given with its context. The sample comes from a study of blood T cell repertoires in COVID-19. Study-wide background: Sites in the United States, Italy and Spain provided acute and convalescent COVID-19 samples. The cDNA or gDNA used as material had been derived from T cells, B-cell-depleted T cells, or PBMCs.

In the authors' methods: Counts of nucleated cells, estimated from reference gene primer amplification, were obtained. TCRdb's table, derived via immunoSEQ multiplex PCR, lists solely in-frame clones and lacks some. That table supplies the V and J calls and clone size; D and trimming were determined from the DNA. Seen here are tens of thousands of clones, roughly 90% observed once, and the top ten hold about 18%. V lost 5 bases and J lost 4; bases outside the gene matches: 4. The CDR3 has 14 amino acids. Germline lookup yields CDR1 KGHDR and CDR2 SFDVKD. The TCR comes from a human donor in a cohort sampled during active COVID-19. The V gene is TRBV24-1, the J gene TRBJ2-1; TRBD2 matches 7 bases. The sequencing sample was made of peripheral blood. In DNA form, the CDR3 reads TGTGCCACCAGTGCGGCGGGAGCTTACAATGAGCAGTTCTTC. Its protein is CATSAAGAYNEQFF.